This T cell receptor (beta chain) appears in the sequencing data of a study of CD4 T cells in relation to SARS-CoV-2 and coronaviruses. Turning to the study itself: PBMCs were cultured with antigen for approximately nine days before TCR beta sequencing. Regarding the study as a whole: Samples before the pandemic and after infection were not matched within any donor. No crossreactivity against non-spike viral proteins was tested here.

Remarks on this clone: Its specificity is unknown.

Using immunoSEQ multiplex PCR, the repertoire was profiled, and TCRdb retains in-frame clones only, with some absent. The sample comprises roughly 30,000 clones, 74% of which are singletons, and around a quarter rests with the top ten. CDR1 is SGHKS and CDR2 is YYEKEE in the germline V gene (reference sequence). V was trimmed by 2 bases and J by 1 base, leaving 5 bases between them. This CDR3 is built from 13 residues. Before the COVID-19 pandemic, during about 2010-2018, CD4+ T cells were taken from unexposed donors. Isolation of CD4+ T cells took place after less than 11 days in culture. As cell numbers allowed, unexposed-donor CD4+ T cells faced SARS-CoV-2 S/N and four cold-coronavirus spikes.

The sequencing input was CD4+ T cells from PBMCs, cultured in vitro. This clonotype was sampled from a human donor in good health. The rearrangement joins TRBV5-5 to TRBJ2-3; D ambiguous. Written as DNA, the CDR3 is TGTGCCAGCAGCTTATGGGGCACAGATACGCAGTATTTT. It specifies CASSLWGTDTQYF.